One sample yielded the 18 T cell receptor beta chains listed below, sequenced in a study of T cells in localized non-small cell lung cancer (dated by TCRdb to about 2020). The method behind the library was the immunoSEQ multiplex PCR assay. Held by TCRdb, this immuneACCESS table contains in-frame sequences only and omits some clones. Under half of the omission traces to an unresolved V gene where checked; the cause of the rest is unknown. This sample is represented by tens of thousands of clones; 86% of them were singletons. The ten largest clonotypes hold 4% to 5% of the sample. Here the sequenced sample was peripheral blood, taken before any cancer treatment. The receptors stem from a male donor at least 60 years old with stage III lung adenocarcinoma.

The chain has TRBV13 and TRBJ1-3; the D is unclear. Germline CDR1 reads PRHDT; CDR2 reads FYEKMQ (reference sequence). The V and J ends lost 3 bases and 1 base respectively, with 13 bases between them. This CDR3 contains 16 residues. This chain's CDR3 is CASSFPGGPSGNTIYF. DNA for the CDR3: TGTGCCAGCAGCTTCCCGGGAGGACCTTCTGGAAACACCATATATTTT. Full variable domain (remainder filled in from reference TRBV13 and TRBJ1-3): AAGVIQSPRHLIKEKRETATLKCYPIPRHDTVYWYQQGPGQDPQFLISFYEKMQSDKGSIPDRFSAQQFSDYHSELNMSSLELGDSALYFCASSFPGGPSGNTIYFGEGSWLTVV.

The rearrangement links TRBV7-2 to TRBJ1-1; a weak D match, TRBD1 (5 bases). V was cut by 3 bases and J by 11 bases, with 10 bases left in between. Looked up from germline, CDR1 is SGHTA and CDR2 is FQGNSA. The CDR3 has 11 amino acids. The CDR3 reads CASSFLGEAFF. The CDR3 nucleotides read TGTGCCAGCAGCTTCTTAGGGGAGGCTTTCTTT. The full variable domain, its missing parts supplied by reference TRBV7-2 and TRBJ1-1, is GAGVSQSPSNKVTEKGKDVELRCDPISGHTALYWYRQSLGQGLEFLIYFQGNSAPDKSGLPSDRFSAERTGGSVSTLTIQRTQQEDSAVYLCASSFLGEAFFGQGTRLTVV.

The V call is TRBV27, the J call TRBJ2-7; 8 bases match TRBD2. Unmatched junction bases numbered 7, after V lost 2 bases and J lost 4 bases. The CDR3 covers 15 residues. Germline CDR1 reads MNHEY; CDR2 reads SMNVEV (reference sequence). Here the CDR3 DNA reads TGTGCCAGCAGTTTAGGTAGCGGGGCACCATACGAGCAGTACTTC. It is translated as CASSLGSGAPYEQYF.

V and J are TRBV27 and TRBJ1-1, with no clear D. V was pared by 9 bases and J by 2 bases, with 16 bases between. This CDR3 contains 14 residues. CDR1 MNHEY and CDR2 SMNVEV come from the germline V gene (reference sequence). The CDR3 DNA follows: TGTGCCAGTGCGGGGAGGGCCAGAAACACTGAAGCTTTCTTT. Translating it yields CASAGRARNTEAFF.

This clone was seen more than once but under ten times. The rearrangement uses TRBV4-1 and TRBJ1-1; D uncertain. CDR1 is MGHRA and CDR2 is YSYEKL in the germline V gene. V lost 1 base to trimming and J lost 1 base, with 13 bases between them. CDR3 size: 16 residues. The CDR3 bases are TGCGCCAGCAGCCAAGTTGATGGCCGGGCGAACACTGAAGCTTTCTTT. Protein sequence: CASSQVDGRANTEAFF.

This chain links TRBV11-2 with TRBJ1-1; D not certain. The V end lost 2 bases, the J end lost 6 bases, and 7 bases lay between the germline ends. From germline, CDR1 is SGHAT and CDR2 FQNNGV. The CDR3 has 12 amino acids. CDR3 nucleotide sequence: TGTGCCAGCAGCTTACAGGTATCTGAAGCTTTCTTT. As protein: CASSLQVSEAFF.

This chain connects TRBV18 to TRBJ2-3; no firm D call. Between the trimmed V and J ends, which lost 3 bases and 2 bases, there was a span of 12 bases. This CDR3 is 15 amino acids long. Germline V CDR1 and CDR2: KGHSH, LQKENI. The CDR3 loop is CASSPADGYTDTQYF. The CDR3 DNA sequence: TGTGCCAGCTCACCCGCGGACGGATACACAGATACGCAGTATTTT. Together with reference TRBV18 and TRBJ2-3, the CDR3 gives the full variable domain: NAGVMQNPRHLVRRRGQEARLRCSPMKGHSHVYWYRQLPEEGLKFMVYLQKENIIDESGMPKERFSAEFPKEGPSILRIQQVVRGDSAAYFCASSPADGYTDTQYFGPGTRLTVL.

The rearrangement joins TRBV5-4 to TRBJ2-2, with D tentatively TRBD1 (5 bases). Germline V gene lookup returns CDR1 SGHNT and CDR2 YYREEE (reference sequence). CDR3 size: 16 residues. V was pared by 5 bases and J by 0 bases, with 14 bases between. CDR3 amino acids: CASSSSSTANTGELFF. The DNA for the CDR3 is TGTGCCAGCAGTTCTTCTTCGACAGCGAACACCGGGGAGCTGTTTTTT.

CDR3 sequence: CASSAGNSNEKLFF. The CDR3 nucleotides are TGTGCCAGCAGCGCAGGGAATTCGAATGAAAAACTGTTTTTT. V gene TRBV9 combines with J gene TRBJ1-4; possible D gene TRBD1, 5 bases. Germline V gene data show CDR1 as SGDLS and CDR2 as YYNGEE. CDR3 length: 14 amino acids. V was trimmed by 3 bases and J by 5 bases, leaving 11 bases between them.

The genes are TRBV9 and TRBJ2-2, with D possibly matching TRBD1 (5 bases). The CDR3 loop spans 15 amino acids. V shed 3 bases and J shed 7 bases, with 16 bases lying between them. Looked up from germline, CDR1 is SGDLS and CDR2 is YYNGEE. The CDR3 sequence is CASSGGMGRIGELFF. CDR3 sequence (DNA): TGTGCCAGCAGCGGAGGAATGGGGCGGATCGGGGAGCTGTTTTTT. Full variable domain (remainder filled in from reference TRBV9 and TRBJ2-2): DSGVTQTPKHLITATGQRVTLRCSPRSGDLSVYWYQQSLDQGLQFLIQYYNGEERAKGNILERFSAQQFPDLHSELNLSSLELGDSALYFCASSGGMGRIGELFFGEGSRLTVL.

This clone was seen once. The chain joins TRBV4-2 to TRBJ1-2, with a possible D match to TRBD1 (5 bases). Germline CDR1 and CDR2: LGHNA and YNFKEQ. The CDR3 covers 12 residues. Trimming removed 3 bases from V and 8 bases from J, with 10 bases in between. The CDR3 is CASSQGGGGYTF. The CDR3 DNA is TGTGCCAGCAGCCAGGGCGGGGGAGGCTACACCTTC.

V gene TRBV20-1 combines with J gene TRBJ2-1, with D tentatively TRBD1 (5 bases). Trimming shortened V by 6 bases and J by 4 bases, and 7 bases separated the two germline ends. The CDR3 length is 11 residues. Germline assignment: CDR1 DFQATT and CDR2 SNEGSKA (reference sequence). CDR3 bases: TGCAGTGCCAGGGTATACAATGAGCAGTTCTTC. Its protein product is CSARVYNEQFF.

The CDR3 here is CASSIDGSPGQGSYNEQFF. In DNA form, the CDR3 reads TGTGCCAGTAGTATAGATGGTTCTCCGGGACAGGGATCCTACAATGAGCAGTTCTTC. The chain combines TRBV19 with TRBJ2-1, with TRBD1 matching 9 bases. The CDR3 covers 19 residues. Germline loops: CDR1 LNHDA, CDR2 SQIVND (reference sequence). With V trimmed by 0 bases and J by 1 base, 10 bases remained unmatched. Full variable domain (outside the CDR3, taken from reference TRBV19 and TRBJ2-1): DGGITQSPKYLFRKEGQNVTLSCEQNLNHDAMYWYRQDPGQGLRLIYYSQIVNDFQKGDIAEGYSVSREKKESFPLTVTSAQKNPTAFYLCASSIDGSPGQGSYNEQFFGPGTRLTVL.

CDR3 amino acids: CASSVGQGAHQPQHF. The CDR3 DNA is TGTGCCAGCAGCGTAGGGCAGGGGGCGCATCAGCCCCAGCATTTT. The V call is TRBV9, the J call TRBJ1-5; 8 bases match TRBD1. This CDR3 is 15 amino acids long. Germline lookup yields CDR1 SGDLS and CDR2 YYNGEE. J lost 5 bases, V lost 0 bases, and 4 bases had no gene match.

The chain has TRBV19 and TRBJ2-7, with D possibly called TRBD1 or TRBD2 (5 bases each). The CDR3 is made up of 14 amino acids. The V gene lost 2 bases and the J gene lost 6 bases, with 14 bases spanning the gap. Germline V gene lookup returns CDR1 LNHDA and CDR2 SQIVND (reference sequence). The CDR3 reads CASSILVGAGEQYF. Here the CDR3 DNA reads TGTGCCAGTAGTATACTGGTCGGGGCGGGCGAGCAGTACTTC.

CDR3 coding DNA: TGTGCCAGCAGCGCTCAGCGGCCCTCCTACAATGAGCAGTTCTTC. Protein product: CASSAQRPSYNEQFF. The V call is TRBV6-5, the J call TRBJ2-1, with D possibly TRBD2 on 5 matching bases. The V and J ends lost 6 bases and 0 bases respectively, with 12 bases between them. Germline loops: CDR1 MNHEY, CDR2 SVGAGI. There are 15 residues in the CDR3.

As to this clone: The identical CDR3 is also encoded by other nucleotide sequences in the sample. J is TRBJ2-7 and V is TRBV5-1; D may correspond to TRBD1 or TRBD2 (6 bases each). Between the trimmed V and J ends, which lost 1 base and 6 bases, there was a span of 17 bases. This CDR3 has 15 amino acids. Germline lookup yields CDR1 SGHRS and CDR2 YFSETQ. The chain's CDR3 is CASSLRDGTGAEQYF. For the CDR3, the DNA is TGCGCCAGCAGCTTGCGAGATGGTACGGGGGCCGAGCAGTACTTC. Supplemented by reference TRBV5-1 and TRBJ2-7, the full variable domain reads KAGVTQTPRYLIKTRGQQVTLSCSPISGHRSVSWYQQTPGQGLQFLFEYFSETQRNKGNFPGRFSGRQFSNSRSEMNVSTLELGDSALYLCASSLRDGTGAEQYFGPGTRLTVT.

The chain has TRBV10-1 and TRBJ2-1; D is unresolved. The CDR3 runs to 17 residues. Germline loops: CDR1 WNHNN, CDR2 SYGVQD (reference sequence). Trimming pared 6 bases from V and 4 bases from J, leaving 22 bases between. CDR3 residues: CASSPAVRVVLYNEQFF. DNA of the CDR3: TGCGCCAGCAGCCCTGCCGTTAGGGTGGTACTTTACAATGAGCAGTTCTTC.